These T cell receptor beta chains were read from a single sample in a study of cytomegalovirus exposure and HLA in healthy donors. Measured with immunoSEQ multiplex PCR; TCRdb has only the in-frame clones, and not every one. This sample carries 200,000 to 250,000 clones, 60% to 80% of them seen once, and the ten largest clones take 1.8%. Material for sequencing was PBMCs. The source of these receptors is a woman aged 30 to 39 in good health and CMV-seronegative. The CDR3 runs from the conserved cysteine through the conserved F or W. D genes are given only for firm matches.

J	V	D	CDR3
TRBJ1-5	TRBV19	TRBD1	CASNPSGTGNQPQHF
TRBJ2-3	TRBV6-5	NA	CASGRGTDTQYF
TRBJ1-1	TRBV7-3	NA	CASSLYDTPGVNTEAFF
TRBJ2-1	TRBV27	TRBD2	CASSYSGRGSYNEQFF
TRBJ2-1	TRBV6-5	NA	CASSYTGNEQFF
TRBJ2-1	TRBV2	TRBD2	CASGGWGLASNEQFF
TRBJ1-2	TRBV2	NA	CASRMGPGGYTF
TRBJ2-1	TRBV14	TRBD2	CASSQAGGYNEQFF
TRBJ2-3	TRBV6-1	NA	CASSSPGAPEDTQYF
TRBJ1-1	TRBV28	NA	CASSFGWNTEAFF
TRBJ1-2	TRBV27	TRBD1	CASSSSGTGGYTF
TRBJ2-6	TRBV7-3	TRBD1	CASSFPTGGRAGANVLTF
TRBJ1-2	TRBV6-1	NA	CASSVTVVYGYTF
TRBJ2-3	TRBV5-1	TRBD1	CASSLGTGGSDTQYF
TRBJ2-3	TRBV7-9	TRBD2	CASSVLAGGPGTDTQYF
TRBJ2-1	TRBV5-1	TRBD2	CASSLGTSGRGYNEQFF
TRBJ2-1	TRBV10-3	TRBD2	CAISEFSGGAYNEQFF
TRBJ2-3	TRBV5-1	NA	CASSPISLGTDTQYF
TRBJ2-7	TRBV6-1	TRBD2	CASSSGSGSYEQYF
TRBJ1-1	TRBV6-4	NA	CASSEERNTEAFF
TRBJ1-1	TRBV6-5	TRBD1	CASTSSTGTGEAFF
TRBJ2-7	TRBV2	NA	CASRRTDTYEQYF
TRBJ2-1	TRBV10-1	TRBD1	CASSTRTGGFDEQFF
TRBJ2-1	TRBV12-5	TRBD1	CASGLGQGTYNEQFF
TRBJ1-1	TRBV15	TRBD1	CATSRGGTDTEAFF
TRBJ1-2	TRBV6-1	NA	CASKNREVRTGYTF
TRBJ1-2	TRBV27	NA	CASSFGQQNYGYTF
TRBJ2-7	TRBV18	NA	CASSPERDYEQYF
TRBJ2-2	TRBV18	NA	CASSSGQNTGELFF
TRBJ2-1	TRBV30	TRBD1	CASYPGQGAYNEQFF
TRBJ1-2	TRBV2	NA	CASSGGKQNYGYTF
TRBJ1-1	TRBV30	NA	CAQTSGQLNTEAFF
TRBJ1-2	TRBV2	TRBD1	CASSEIRQGYGYTF